This T cell receptor beta chain was sequenced during a study of cytomegalovirus exposure and HLA in healthy donors. The CDR3 contains 14 residues. CDR1 MGHRA and CDR2 YSYEKL come from the germline V gene. Trimming took 11 bases from V and 4 from J, leaving 19 bases between them. 60 Vbeta and 13 Jbeta primers were used in PCR. This table comes from immunoSEQ multiplex PCR, and its TCRdb copy is limited to in-frame clones, with some not included. The table has hundreds of thousands of clones, approximately 70% seen once. This receptor was identified in a man aged 40-55 years in good health and CMV-seropositive. The V call is TRBV4-1, the J call TRBJ2-3; TRBD2 is a possible D gene (7 bases). Specimen: PBMCs. CDR3 nucleotides: TGCGCCTCAGCGAGAGGGGGGGCCCCAGATACGCAGTATTTT. Translation: CASARGGAPDTQYF.